This TCR beta chain came from a study of PD-1 blockade in classical Hodgkin lymphoma. The V segment lost 1 base and the J segment 4 bases; nucleotides outside the gene matches: 3. The germline V gene has CDR1 SGHVS and CDR2 FQNEAQ. The CDR3 runs to 16 residues. Libraries were prepared by immunoSEQ multiplex PCR; TCRdb keeps only in-frame clonotypes and omits some of them. The profile shows roughly 16,000 clones, about 83% of them singletons. Study results and caveats: The authors have not defined what causes the repertoire differences, possibly disease activity or prior therapy. Patients who responded completely had about the same baseline diversity as newly diagnosed patients.

A word on this clone: The antigen is unknown.

The time point is: cycle 4 day 1 (C4D1), after less than 7 weeks of nivolumab. No patient escaped relapse after autologous stem cell transplantation, and brentuximab vedotin exposure varied. Sequenced here: peripheral blood mononuclear cells (PBMCs), sampled before the fourth cycle of nivolumab. The TCR comes from a human donor with classical Hodgkin lymphoma. This chain links TRBV7-8 with TRBJ1-4; 10 positions agree with TRBD1. The CDR3 region is CASSLGGTGVNEKLFF. CDR3 coding DNA: TGTGCCAGCAGCTTAGGAGGGACAGGGGTTAATGAAAAACTGTTTTTT.